This TCR beta chain appears in the sequencing data of a study of blood T cell repertoires in COVID-19. The CDR3 is 16 amino acids. Only in-frame clones appear in the TCRdb table, and some are missing; sequencing was by immunoSEQ multiplex PCR. Counted here are some 160,000 clones, approximately 80% occurring once; the ten biggest clones make up approximately 8.2%. The sequence was collected from an elderly woman with COVID-19, enrolled during active disease. Material for sequencing was peripheral blood. The V gene is TRBV21-1, the J gene TRBJ1-4. TRBV21-1 is given as a pseudogene. The CDR3, as DNA: TGTGCCAGCAGCAAAAAGAGGATGGCGGCTAATGAAAAACTGTTTTTT. Its protein is CASSKKRMAANEKLFF.